The 31 T cell receptor beta chains below all came from one sample that was sequenced in a study of beta chain features in type 1 diabetes. The study's findings and limits: In all four CD4+ subsets, TCRB CDR3 length was significantly, moderately reduced in type 1 diabetes.

These TCRs are of unknown antigen specificity. The study reverse transcribed the entire isolated RNA, so it sequenced expressed TCRB transcripts. Generated by immunoSEQ multiplex PCR, the TCRdb table keeps only in-frame clones and is missing some. The table lists roughly 290,000 clones, over 12% of them singletons, with 0.015% to 0.017% in the top ten. The source material was naive CD4+ T cells from blood. Every receptor here comes from a man aged 18 to 29 with type 1 diabetes.

The CDR3 loop reads CASSFPPPSDRVSGELFF. The CDR3 DNA reads TGTGCCAGCAGTTTTCCCCCTCCGTCGGACAGGGTGTCCGGGGAGCTGTTTTTT. The V call is TRBV28, the J call TRBJ2-2; TRBD1 agrees at 8 bases. The CDR3 loop spans 18 amino acids. Germline CDR1 and CDR2: MDHEN and SYDVKM. Trimming at V came to 3 bases and at J to 6 bases, leaving 15 bases not matched to a gene. Supplemented by reference TRBV28 and TRBJ2-2, the full variable domain reads DVKVTQSSRYLVKRTGEKVFLECVQDMDHENMFWYRQDPGLGLRLIYFSYDVKMKEKGDIPEGYSVSREKKERFSLILESASTNQTSMYLCASSFPPPSDRVSGELFFGEGSRLTVL.

The chain has TRBV6-5 and TRBJ2-2, with no clear D. The CDR3 runs 12 residues. Germline CDR1 MNHEY, CDR2 SVGAGI. Deletions cut 4 bases from V and 7 bases from J, with 7 bases between. CDR3 protein: CASSFHGGELFF. The DNA of the CDR3 is TGTGCCAGCAGTTTCCACGGCGGGGAGCTGTTTTTT.

This chain joins TRBV7-8 and TRBJ2-7; TRBD1 is a possible D gene (5 bases). Germline CDR1 and CDR2: SGHVS and FQNEAQ. V was trimmed by 5 bases and J by 3 bases, leaving 8 bases between them. This CDR3 comprises 12 residues. CDR3: CASSTQGYEQYF. DNA for the CDR3: TGTGCCAGCAGCACCCAGGGCTACGAGCAGTACTTC.

This clone was seen only a few times. The chain recombines TRBV11-2 with TRBJ2-3; TRBD2 matches 8 bases. The trim removed 5 bases at V and 4 bases at J, leaving 8 bases unmatched. Germline V CDR1 and CDR2: SGHAT, FQNNGV. The CDR3 runs to 15 residues. Here the CDR3 DNA reads TGTGCCAGCAGCGACGGGGGGGCCTGGGCAGATACGCAGTATTTT. It encodes CASSDGGAWADTQYF.

As regards this clone: Other DNA sequences in this sample translate to the same CDR3. This chain links TRBV19 with TRBJ2-5; possible D gene TRBD2, 6 bases. V was cut by 3 bases and J by 2 bases, with 7 bases left in between. The CDR3 extends over 13 amino acids. In germline, CDR1 is LNHDA, CDR2 SQIVND (reference sequence). The CDR3 nucleotides are TGTGCCAGTAGTATCCGGGGGCAAGAGACCCAGTACTTC. It is translated as CASSIRGQETQYF.

This clone was detected a few times. The V and J genes are TRBV5-1 and TRBJ1-1; no reliable D call. The CDR3 runs 13 residues. Between the trimmed V and J ends, which lost 0 bases and 5 bases, there was a span of 8 bases. Germline values: CDR1 SGHRS, CDR2 YFSETQ. This CDR3 reads CASSLEGGTEAFF. CDR3 DNA sequence: TGCGCCAGCAGCTTGGAAGGAGGTACTGAAGCTTTCTTT.

This clone has more than one count but fewer than ten. The CDR3 spells CASSAPGSGQYF. For the CDR3, the DNA is TGTGCCAGCAGTGCCCCGGGGTCGGGGCAGTATTTT. The V gene is TRBV28, the J gene TRBJ2-3, with D perhaps TRBD2 (5 bases). The germline V gene encodes CDR1 MDHEN and CDR2 SYDVKM. The V gene lost 5 bases and the J gene lost 11 bases, with 14 bases spanning the gap. The CDR3 has 12 residues.

This clone occurred a few times. V usage is TRBV25-1 and J usage is TRBJ2-5, with D hard to call. Trimming left V 6 bases short and J 4 bases short, with 9 bases between. CDR1 and CDR2 (germline): MGHDK, SYGVNS. The CDR3 is 12 residues long. The CDR3 loop is CASRGNGETQYF. DNA for the CDR3: TGTGCCAGCAGGGGCAACGGAGAGACCCAGTACTTC.

This clone was observed a handful of times. This chain connects TRBV2 to TRBJ2-5, with TRBD2 as a possible D gene (6 bases). The CDR3 consists of 13 residues. V lost 4 bases to trimming and J lost 5 bases, with 11 bases between them. Germline CDR1 is SNHLY and CDR2 is FYNNEI. The CDR3 spells CASSARLEETQYF. Here the CDR3 DNA reads TGTGCCAGCAGTGCCCGACTAGAGGAGACCCAGTACTTC.

The gene calls are TRBV18 and TRBJ2-3; 7 positions match TRBD1. This CDR3 region has 15 residues. V lost 3 bases and J lost 5; bases outside the gene matches: 8. CDR1 and CDR2 from the germline V gene are KGHSH and LQKENI. The CDR3 here is CASSPWTGRVDTQYF. CDR3 DNA: TGTGCCAGCTCACCCTGGACAGGCCGGGTAGATACGCAGTATTTT.

This clone has more than one count but fewer than ten. V and J are TRBV10-3 and TRBJ2-1; maybe TRBD2 (5 bases). Trimming left V 9 bases short and J 4 bases short, with 13 bases between. Per germline, CDR1 ENHRY and CDR2 SYGVKD. This CDR3 region has 13 residues. The CDR3 DNA follows: TGTGCCATACAGATGGGGAGATACAATGAGCAGTTCTTC. It translates to CAIQMGRYNEQFF.

The rearrangement joins TRBV30 to TRBJ2-3, with TRBD2 as a possible D gene (5 bases). Trimming left V 2 bases short and J 3 bases short, with 6 bases between. The CDR3 has 12 residues. The germline gives CDR1 GTSNPN, CDR2 SVGIG (reference sequence). The DNA for the CDR3 is TGTGCCTGGAGTAGGACTACAGATACGCAGTATTTT. This encodes CAWSRTTDTQYF. The whole variable domain, filled in from reference TRBV30 and TRBJ2-3, reads SQTIHQWPATLVQPVGSPLSLECTVEGTSNPNLYWYRQAAGRGLQLLFYSVGIGQISSEVPQNLSASRPQDRQFILSSKKLLLSDSGFYLCAWSRTTDTQYFGPGTRLTVL.

This clone was seen a few times. The rearrangement uses TRBV7-9 and TRBJ2-7; 7 bases fit TRBD1. CDR1 is SEHNR, CDR2 FQNEAQ, per germline (reference sequence). CDR3 length: 16 amino acids. V was pared by 0 bases and J by 3 bases, with 8 bases of the junction left unmatched. CDR3 loop: CASSLAQGSSVYEQYF. In DNA, the CDR3 is TGTGCCAGCAGCTTAGCACAGGGGAGTTCTGTCTACGAGCAGTACTTC.

The chain recombines TRBV28 with TRBJ1-5; possibly TRBD1 for D (6 bases). There are 14 residues in the CDR3. Germline lookup yields CDR1 MDHEN and CDR2 SYDVKM. V lost 5 bases, J lost 0 bases, and 8 bases lay in between. CDR3 residues: CASSEGGSNQPQHF. In nucleotides, the CDR3 is TGTGCCAGCAGTGAAGGGGGTAGCAATCAGCCCCAGCATTTT.

This clone was seen only a few times. The chain has TRBV11-2 and TRBJ2-3; TRBD2 agrees at 10 bases. The CDR3 contains 17 residues. V trimming: 2 bases; J trimming: 0 bases; junction bases outside the gene matches: 5. The germline V gene encodes CDR1 SGHAT and CDR2 FQNNGV. CDR3 protein: CASSLSGLADSTDTQYF. The CDR3 DNA reads TGTGCCAGCAGCTTATCTGGACTAGCGGACAGCACAGATACGCAGTATTTT.

V and J are TRBV14 and TRBJ1-1, with 10 bases matching TRBD1. With 1 base clipped from V and 7 bases from J, the junction kept 6 bases outside the gene matches. The CDR3 contains 15 residues. CDR1 is SGHDN and CDR2 is FVKESK in the germline V gene. The CDR3 spells CASSQGSGTGVEAFF. CDR3 sequence (DNA): TGTGCCAGCAGCCAAGGGTCCGGGACAGGGGTTGAAGCTTTCTTT. Using reference TRBV14 and TRBJ1-1 for the parts outside the CDR3, the full variable domain is EAGVTQFPSHSVIEKGQTVTLRCDPISGHDNLYWYRRVMGKEIKFLLHFVKESKQDESGMPNNRFLAERTGGTYSTLKVQPAELEDSGVYFCASSQGSGTGVEAFFGQGTRLTVV.

This clone showed up just a few times. V and J are TRBV4-3 and TRBJ2-1; 13 nucleotides align to TRBD2. J was trimmed by 9 bases and V by 1 base; bases with no gene match: 9. The germline gives CDR1 LGHNA, CDR2 YSLEER. The CDR3 is 17 residues long. CDR3 residues: CASSQVGLAGDAGEQFF. DNA of the CDR3: TGCGCCAGCAGCCAAGTCGGACTAGCGGGGGACGCCGGTGAGCAGTTCTTC.

Only a few counts were recorded for this clone. The chain joins TRBV7-9 to TRBJ2-1, with TRBD2 identical over 8 bases. CDR1 is SEHNR, CDR2 FQNEAQ, per germline (reference sequence). CDR3 size: 13 residues. The J segment lost 8 bases and the V segment lost 5 bases, leaving 5 bases of the junction unmatched. CDR3 in amino acids: CASSGRGDHEQFF. CDR3 sequence (DNA): TGTGCCAGCAGCGGGCGGGGGGACCATGAGCAGTTCTTC.

The chain recombines TRBV19 with TRBJ2-1; D remains ambiguous. Per the germline V gene, CDR1 is LNHDA and CDR2 is SQIVND (reference sequence). Trimming took off 3 bases at V and 4 bases at J, with 10 bases between the two ends. The CDR3 covers 14 residues. The CDR3 reads CASSIRQVYNEQFF. Written as DNA, the CDR3 is TGTGCCAGTAGTATCAGGCAGGTTTACAATGAGCAGTTCTTC.

This clone was observed a handful of times. The rearrangement uses TRBV28 and TRBJ2-1; the match to TRBD2 covers 11 bases. V lost 3 bases and J lost 3; bases outside the gene matches: 4. Germline-derived CDR1 and CDR2 are MDHEN and SYDVKM. This CDR3 spans 16 amino acids. CDR3 in DNA: TGTGCCAGCAGTTTGTTAACTAGCGGGAGCTACAATGAGCAGTTCTTC. As protein: CASSLLTSGSYNEQFF.

The rearrangement joins TRBV5-4 to TRBJ2-3; 12 bases align to TRBD1. Germline V CDR1 and CDR2: SGHNT, YYREEE (reference sequence). This CDR3 spans 16 amino acids. The V and J ends lost 4 bases and 4 bases, in that order; junction bases with no gene match: 7. CDR3 DNA sequence: TGTGCCAGCAGCCGTGAGGGACAGGGGGCTGCAGATACGCAGTATTTT. The encoded protein is CASSREGQGAADTQYF.

The V call is TRBV5-1, the J call TRBJ2-1; 7 bases are shared with TRBD1. CDR1 SGHRS and CDR2 YFSETQ come from the germline V gene. The CDR3 totals 15 residues. With V trimmed by 1 base and J by 5 bases, 6 bases remained unmatched. The CDR3 sequence is CASSLIGTANNEQFF. CDR3 sequence (DNA): TGCGCCAGCAGCTTGATCGGGACAGCCAACAATGAGCAGTTCTTC.

This clone has just a few counts. The chain couples TRBV6-1 to TRBJ2-3, with D unclear. There are 14 residues in the CDR3. Between the trimmed V and J ends, which lost 8 bases and 0 bases, there was a span of 12 bases. CDR1 MNHNS and CDR2 SASEGT come from the germline V gene. CDR3 in DNA: TGTGCCAGCCACCGACTCTCTAGCACAGATACGCAGTATTTT. Protein product: CASHRLSSTDTQYF.

In its sample, this clone was seen a few times. V is TRBV29-1 and J is TRBJ2-7; TRBD1 might be the D (6 bases). The V gene lost 6 bases and the J gene lost 2 bases, with 11 bases spanning the gap. Germline CDR1 SQVTM, CDR2 ANQGSEA. This CDR3 comprises 12 residues. CDR3 residues: CSVTGITYEQYF. CDR3 DNA sequence: TGCAGCGTCACAGGGATCACCTACGAGCAGTACTTC.

This clone occurred a few times. The rearrangement uses TRBV7-9 and TRBJ2-2; D is uncertain. The ends were cut back, 1 base at V and 6 bases at J, with 15 bases in the middle. The germline V gene encodes CDR1 SEHNR and CDR2 FQNEAQ (reference sequence). The CDR3 runs to 16 residues. CDR3: CASSLVGPVLSGELFF. The CDR3 DNA reads TGTGCCAGCAGCTTAGTGGGCCCTGTCTTGTCCGGGGAGCTGTTTTTT.

The rearrangement joins TRBV6-6 to TRBJ2-5; 7 bases agree with TRBD2. This CDR3 contains 14 residues. Germline CDR1 reads MNHNY; CDR2 reads SVGAGI (reference sequence). With 4 bases clipped from V and 8 bases from J, the junction kept 10 bases outside the gene matches. The CDR3 protein is CASSSRGREGTQYF. For the CDR3, the DNA is TGTGCCAGCAGTTCACGAGGGAGGGAGGGAACCCAGTACTTC.

V gene TRBV27 combines with J gene TRBJ1-6, with a weak D call TRBD1 (6 bases). V lost 3 bases, J lost 10 bases, and 10 bases lay in between. Germline-derived CDR1 and CDR2 are MNHEY and SMNVEV (reference sequence). The CDR3 is made up of 13 amino acids. The CDR3 loop is CASSFGRGSPLHF. The CDR3 DNA follows: TGTGCCAGCAGTTTCGGGAGGGGGTCACCCCTCCACTTT.

J is TRBJ2-2 and V is TRBV5-4; tentatively, D is TRBD1 (6 bases). The V gene's germline CDR1 is SGHNT and CDR2 YYREEE (reference sequence). This CDR3 is built from 16 residues. The V end lost 0 bases, the J end lost 2 bases, and 11 bases lay between the germline ends. The CDR3 loop is CASSLVGHINTGELFF. CDR3 bases: TGTGCCAGCAGCTTGGTGGGACACATAAACACCGGGGAGCTGTTTTTT. Full variable domain (rest looked up from reference TRBV5-4 and TRBJ2-2): ETGVTQSPTHLIKTRGQQVTLRCSSQSGHNTVSWYQQALGQGPQFIFQYYREEENGRGNFPPRFSGLQFPNYSSELNVNALELDDSALYLCASSLVGHINTGELFFGEGSRLTVL.

The table lists this clone with a few counts. The chain links TRBV29-1 to TRBJ2-7; 7 bases agree with TRBD1. V lost 8 bases to trimming and J lost 5 bases; unmatched junction nucleotides: 9. The CDR3 spans 12 residues. Germline CDR1 SQVTM, CDR2 ANQGSEA. The CDR3 DNA sequence: TGCAGCATGAGACAGGGATCCCACGAGCAGTACTTC. This translates into CSMRQGSHEQYF.

The J gene is TRBJ2-7, the V gene TRBV5-1; 9 positions match TRBD1. The germline CDR1 and CDR2 sequences are SGHRS and YFSETQ. The V segment lost 2 bases and the J segment 2 bases; nucleotides outside the gene matches: 2. This CDR3 has 14 residues. As DNA, the CDR3 is TGCGCCAGCAGCTTCGGACAGGGGACCTACGAGCAGTACTTC. This gives the protein CASSFGQGTYEQYF.

The CDR3 spells CASSWRWTGGNEQFF. CDR3 bases: TGCGCCAGCAGCTGGAGATGGACAGGGGGCAATGAGCAGTTCTTC. The V and J genes are TRBV5-1 and TRBJ2-1, with 10 bases aligning to TRBD1. Germline CDR1 SGHRS, CDR2 YFSETQ. V shed 3 bases, J shed 6 bases, and the junction held 6 bases outside the gene matches. The CDR3 extends over 15 amino acids.